This TCR beta chain is from a study of tumor-infiltrating lymphocytes in primary liver carcinoma. Study-level background: Primary liver carcinoma, confirmed by histopathology, was surgically resected. Each sample had roughly 3.5 to 7.5 million productive TCRbeta reads regardless of tissue type. Notes on the study in general: The study found tumor-adjacent and tumor-blood pairs overlapped less than tumor region pairs.

TCR beta cDNA was reverse-transcribed from around 0.55 ug of total RNA. The reaction used a constant-region primer and ProtoScript II reverse transcriptase. Three-round nested multiplex PCR performed with slightly modified ARM-PCR produced the TCR beta libraries. The first two PCR rounds used TRBV1-TRBV30 primers with a Cbeta primer, about 9 cycles each. TCRdb recomputed calls from the multiplex PCR reads with MiXCR, one row per CDR3 protein. The repertoire includes about 310,000 distinct CDR3 sequences, almost 60% of them detected once, and 17% sits in the top ten. The CDR3 length is 14 residues. Trimming removed 8 bases from V and 1 base from J; junction bases left unmatched: 4. Germline CDR1 reads MNHEY; CDR2 reads SVGAGI. This clonotype was counted at least ten times. What it binds is not known. Unsorted whole blood supplied the blood RNA, and germline DNA was isolated too. Before the surgical procedure, around 4 milliliters of peripheral blood were collected.

This rearrangement joins TRBV6-5 to TRBJ2-2; TRBD2 matches at 7 bases. The receptor was isolated from a woman between 25 and 40 years old with primary liver carcinoma and hepatitis B virus infection. The sample comprised peripheral blood. This CDR3 is CASQPGGNTGELFF. The DNA of the CDR3 is TGTGCCAGCCAGCCGGGGGGGAACACCGGGGAGCTGTTTTTT.